Given below is one T cell receptor beta chain in context. Its specificity is not known. The data originate from a study of CD8 T cells in Susac syndrome. Findings and caveats of the study: The study recognized that its TCR sequencing and HLA analysis covered a relatively small number of individuals.

Random hexamers were used to reverse transcribe the RNA input (roughly 0.5 to 1 ug). The amplification used immunoSEQ multiplex PCR on TCR beta CDR3; it spanned 54 Vbeta and 13 Jbeta. One entry per CDR3 protein results from TCRdb running MiXCR on the immunoSEQ multiplex PCR reads. This sample has about 200,000 distinct CDR3 sequences, with over 90% found just once. In blood CD8+ and CD4+ T cells, TCR beta underwent sequencing. CDR1 and CDR2 from the germline V gene are SGDLS and YYNGEE. CDR3 length equals 16 residues. Trimming removed 0 bases from V and 3 bases from J; junction bases left unmatched: 6.

The V gene is TRBV9, the J gene TRBJ2-3; 8 bases are shared with TRBD2. The TCR comes from a human donor with multiple sclerosis. The sample consisted of CD4+ T cells from PBMCs. In DNA, the CDR3 is TGTGCCAGCAGCGTAGGGAATAGCGGGGATACAGATACGCAGTATTTT. It specifies CASSVGNSGDTDTQYF. Full variable domain (missing parts from reference TRBV9 and TRBJ2-3): DSGVTQTPKHLITATGQRVTLRCSPRSGDLSVYWYQQSLDQGLQFLIQYYNGEERAKGNILERFSAQQFPDLHSELNLSSLELGDSALYFCASSVGNSGDTDTQYFGPGTRLTVL.